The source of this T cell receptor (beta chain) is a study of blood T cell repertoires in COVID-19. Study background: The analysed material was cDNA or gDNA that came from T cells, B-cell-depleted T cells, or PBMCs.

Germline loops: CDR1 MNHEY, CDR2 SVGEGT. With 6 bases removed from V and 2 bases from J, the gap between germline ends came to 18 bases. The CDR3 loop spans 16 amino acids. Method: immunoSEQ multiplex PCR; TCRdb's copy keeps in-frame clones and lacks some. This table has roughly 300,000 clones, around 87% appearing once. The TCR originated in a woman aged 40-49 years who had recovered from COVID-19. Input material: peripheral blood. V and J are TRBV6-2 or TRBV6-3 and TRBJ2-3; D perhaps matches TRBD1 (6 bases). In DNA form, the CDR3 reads TGTGCCAGCAGCACAGGGACCGAGGATAACACAGATACGCAGTATTTT. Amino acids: CASSTGTEDNTDTQYF.